Listed below are T cell receptor beta chains from one sample, sequenced in a study of blood T cells in healthy people across ages. TCRdb reanalysed the 5' RACE reads using MiXCR and keeps one entry per CDR3 protein. Of around 670,000 distinct CDR3 sequences in the sample, roughly 30% were seen once. Sequencing input: blood. All receptors come from a woman of 80 years or more in good health. CDR3s leave out the opening cysteine and the closing phenylalanine or tryptophan.

j_gene | v_gene | CDR3aa
TRBJ2-5 | TRBV5-6 | ASSLPTGPQNEQY
TRBJ1-6 | TRBV20-1 | SARLTVNSPLH
TRBJ1-1 | TRBV29-1 | SVGPQGRGTEAF
TRBJ1-2 | TRBV20-1 | SRPADKGDGYT
TRBJ2-5 | TRBV30 | AWRWTGRETQY
TRBJ2-2 | TRBV12-5 | ASGLVLSGELF
TRBJ1-1 | TRBV20-1 | SAEQGGNTEAF
TRBJ2-3 | TRBV28 | ASSLAGGPSTDTQY
TRBJ2-5 | TRBV20-1 | SASPTAAQETQY
TRBJ2-3 | TRBV20-1 | SARDFLEGTDTQY
TRBJ2-1 | TRBV7-8 | ASSLEPGAYNEQF
NA | TRBV20-1 | SATSDGLSYNEQY
TRBJ2-3 | TRBV7-9 | ASSSESLLDTQY
TRBJ2-5 | TRBV7-2 | ASQWGRGYEETQY
TRBJ1-2 | TRBV12-3/TRBV12-4 | ASSRTGGLRYGYT
TRBJ2-7 | TRBV7-2 | ASSLAIGGLYEQY
TRBJ2-7 | TRBV29-1 | SVVAGPYEQY
TRBJ1-1 | TRBV28 | ASRRAPDTEAF
TRBJ2-1 | TRBV5-1 | ASSLHGDGYNEQF
TRBJ1-2 | TRBV28 | ASSLEQWGYT
TRBJ2-1 | TRBV7-7 | ASSLGRGVPDNEQF
TRBJ2-3 | TRBV9 | ASSRTPGQGIADMQY
TRBJ1-2 | TRBV14 | ASSRSGITNYGYT
TRBJ1-2 | TRBV6-2/TRBV6-3 | ASSYSRVQGDYGYT
TRBJ1-2 | TRBV5-6 | ASSLAKFRLYGYT
TRBJ2-7 | TRBV4-1 | ASSPAGTSVYEQY
TRBJ1-2 | TRBV7-9 | ASSPATGSDGYT
TRBJ1-2 | TRBV2 | ASSGRTGGYGYT
TRBJ2-4 | TRBV4-2 | ASSPAAGARENIQY
TRBJ2-7 | TRBV7-2 | ASSLVAGDEQY
TRBJ2-1 | TRBV3-1 | ASSQERGLALFSHNEQF
TRBJ1-1 | TRBV20-1 | SARDPGATEAF
TRBJ1-2 | TRBV7-9 | ASSPAGQGASSGYT
TRBJ1-1 | TRBV6-6 | ASRSPSNTEAF
TRBJ2-2 | TRBV7-7 | ATKNVAGELF
TRBJ2-3 | TRBV30 | AWGYRAGADTQY
TRBJ2-5 | TRBV10-3 | VISDRNSGEQY
TRBJ1-5 | TRBV30 | AWSQGNQPQH
NA | TRBV5-1 | ASSLVGQREQY
TRBJ1-4 | TRBV11-2 | ASSPGTEGNEKLF
TRBJ2-5 | TRBV5-1 | ASSFGTAIQETQY
TRBJ1-2 | TRBV20-1 | SASMSSGSNYGYT
TRBJ1-2 | TRBV7-3 | ASSLTMGSRGYT
TRBJ1-2 | TRBV15 | ATSRSPGQGYGYT